The TCR beta chain described here comes from a study of blood T cell repertoires in COVID-19. The germline gives CDR1 DFQATT, CDR2 SNEGSKA (reference sequence). This CDR3 is 13 amino acids long. Trimming at V came to 3 bases and at J to 5 bases, leaving 4 bases not matched to a gene. Some clones are missing from TCRdb's copy, which holds only in-frame ones; the method was immunoSEQ multiplex PCR. The data contain approximately 100,000 clones, approximately 80% of them singletons. V is TRBV20-1 and J is TRBJ2-7; 10 nucleotides match TRBD1. The receptor was isolated from an elderly man with COVID-19, enrolled during active disease. The sequenced sample was peripheral blood. CDR3 loop: CSASVTGGDEQYF. The CDR3 DNA follows: TGCAGTGCTAGTGTGACAGGGGGCGACGAGCAGTACTTC.